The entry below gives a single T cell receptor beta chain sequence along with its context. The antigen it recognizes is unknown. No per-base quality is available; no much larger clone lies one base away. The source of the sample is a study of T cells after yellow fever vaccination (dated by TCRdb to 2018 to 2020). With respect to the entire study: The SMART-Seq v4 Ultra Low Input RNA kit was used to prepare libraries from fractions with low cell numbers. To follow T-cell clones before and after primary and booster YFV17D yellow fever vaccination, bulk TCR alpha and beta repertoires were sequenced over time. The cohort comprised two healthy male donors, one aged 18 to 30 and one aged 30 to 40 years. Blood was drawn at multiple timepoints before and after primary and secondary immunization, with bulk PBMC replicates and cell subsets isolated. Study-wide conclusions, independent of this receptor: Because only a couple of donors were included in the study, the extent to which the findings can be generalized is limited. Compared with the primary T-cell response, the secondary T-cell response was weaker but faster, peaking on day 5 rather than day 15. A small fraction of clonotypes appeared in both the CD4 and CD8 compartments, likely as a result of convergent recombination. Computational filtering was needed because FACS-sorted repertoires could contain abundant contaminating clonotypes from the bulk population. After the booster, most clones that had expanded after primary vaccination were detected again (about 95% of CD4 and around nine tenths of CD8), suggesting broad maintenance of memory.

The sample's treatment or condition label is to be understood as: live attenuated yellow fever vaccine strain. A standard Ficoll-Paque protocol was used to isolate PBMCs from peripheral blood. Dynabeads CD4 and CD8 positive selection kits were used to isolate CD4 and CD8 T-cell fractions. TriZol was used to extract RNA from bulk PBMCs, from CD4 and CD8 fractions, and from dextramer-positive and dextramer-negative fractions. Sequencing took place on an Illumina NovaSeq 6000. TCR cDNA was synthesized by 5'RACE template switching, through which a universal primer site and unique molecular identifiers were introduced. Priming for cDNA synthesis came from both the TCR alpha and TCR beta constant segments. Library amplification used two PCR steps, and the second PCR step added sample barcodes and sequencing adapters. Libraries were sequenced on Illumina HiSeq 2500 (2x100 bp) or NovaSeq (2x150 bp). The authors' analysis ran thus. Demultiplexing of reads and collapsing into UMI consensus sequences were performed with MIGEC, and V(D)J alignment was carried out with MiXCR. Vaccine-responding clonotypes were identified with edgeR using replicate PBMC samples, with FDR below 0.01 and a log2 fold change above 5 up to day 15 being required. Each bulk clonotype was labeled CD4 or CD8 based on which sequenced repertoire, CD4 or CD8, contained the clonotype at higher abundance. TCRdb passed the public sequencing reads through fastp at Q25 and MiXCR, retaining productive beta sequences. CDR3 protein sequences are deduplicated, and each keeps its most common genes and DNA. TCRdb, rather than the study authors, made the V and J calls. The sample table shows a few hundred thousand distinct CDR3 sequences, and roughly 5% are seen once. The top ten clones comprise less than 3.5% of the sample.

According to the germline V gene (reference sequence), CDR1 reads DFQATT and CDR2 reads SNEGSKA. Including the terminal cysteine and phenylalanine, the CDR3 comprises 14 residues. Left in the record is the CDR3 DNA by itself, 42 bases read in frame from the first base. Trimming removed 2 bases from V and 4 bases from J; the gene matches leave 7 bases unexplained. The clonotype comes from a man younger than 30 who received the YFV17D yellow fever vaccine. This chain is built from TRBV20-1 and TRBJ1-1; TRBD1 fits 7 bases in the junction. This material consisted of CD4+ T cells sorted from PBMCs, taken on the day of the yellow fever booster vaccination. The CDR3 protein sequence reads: CSARKGASGTEAFF. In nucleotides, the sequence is TGCAGTGCTAGAAAGGGGGCGTCAGGCACTGAAGCTTTCTTT.